This T cell receptor beta chain is drawn from a study of shared clonotypes between healthy human individuals. Findings and limits, study-wide: Compared with clonotypes that all four donors shared, non-shared clonotypes had lower generation probabilities. Generally, estimated richness proved larger in naive subsets than it did in memory subsets.

Germline CDR1 reads GTSNPN; CDR2 reads SVGIG (reference sequence). V lost 0 bases, J lost 9 bases, and 10 bases stayed unmatched. The CDR3 totals 15 residues. Notes on this clone: Antigen: not known.

An assay was performed, and its level was deep. Some clones are missing from TCRdb's copy, which holds only in-frame ones; the method was immunoSEQ multiplex PCR. Of over a million clones in the sample, about 96% are singletons; the top ten hold over 1%. The sample consisted of naive CD4+ T cells sorted from blood. Subset reported: CD45RA+ positively selected. The V gene is TRBV30, the J gene TRBJ2-7, with 11 nucleotides matching TRBD2. The source of this sequence is a man aged 25-40 years in good health. This CDR3 is CAWSVGGTSGKSQYF. CDR3 coding DNA: TGTGCCTGGAGTGTGGGGGGGACTAGCGGAAAGTCGCAGTACTTC.